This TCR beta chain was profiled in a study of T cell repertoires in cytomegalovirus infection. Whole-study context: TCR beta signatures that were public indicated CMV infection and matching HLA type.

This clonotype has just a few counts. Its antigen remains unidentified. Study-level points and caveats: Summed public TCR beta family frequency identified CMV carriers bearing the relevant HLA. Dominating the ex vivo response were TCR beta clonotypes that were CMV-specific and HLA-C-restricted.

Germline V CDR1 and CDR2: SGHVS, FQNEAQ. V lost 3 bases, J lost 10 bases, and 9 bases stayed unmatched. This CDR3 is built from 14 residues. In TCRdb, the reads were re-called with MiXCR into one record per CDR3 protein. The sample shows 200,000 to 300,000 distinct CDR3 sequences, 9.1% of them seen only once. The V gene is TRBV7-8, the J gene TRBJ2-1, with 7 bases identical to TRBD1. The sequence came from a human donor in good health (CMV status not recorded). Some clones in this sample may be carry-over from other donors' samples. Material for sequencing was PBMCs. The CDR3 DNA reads TGTGCCAGCAGCTTTCCGACAGGGTTCAGGGAGCAGTTCTTC. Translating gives CASSFPTGFREQFF. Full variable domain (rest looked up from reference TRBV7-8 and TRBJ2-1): GAGVSQSPRYKVAKRGQDVALRCDPISGHVSLFWYQQALGQGPEFLTYFQNEAQLDKSGLPSDRFFAERPEGSVSTLKIQRTQQEDSAVYLCASSFPTGFREQFFGPGTRLTVL.